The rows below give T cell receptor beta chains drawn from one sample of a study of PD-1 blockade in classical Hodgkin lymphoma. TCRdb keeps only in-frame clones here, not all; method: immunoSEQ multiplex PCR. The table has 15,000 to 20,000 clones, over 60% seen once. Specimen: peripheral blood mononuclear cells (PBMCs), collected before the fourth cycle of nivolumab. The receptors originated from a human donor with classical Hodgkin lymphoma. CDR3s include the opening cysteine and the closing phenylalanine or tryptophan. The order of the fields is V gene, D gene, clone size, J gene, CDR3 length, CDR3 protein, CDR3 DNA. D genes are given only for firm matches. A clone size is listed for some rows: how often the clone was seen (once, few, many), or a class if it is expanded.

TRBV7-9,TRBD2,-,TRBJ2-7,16,CASSLGDREGPYEQYF,TGTGCCAGCAGCTTAGGGGACCGGGAGGGCCCCTACGAGCAGTACTTC
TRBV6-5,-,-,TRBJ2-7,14,CASSPLLLSYEQYF,TGTGCCAGCAGCCCACTACTTCTTTCCTACGAGCAGTACTTC
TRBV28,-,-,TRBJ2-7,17,CASSFPLPGRFTYEQYF,TGTGCCAGCAGTTTCCCCCTCCCGGGACGTTTTACCTACGAGCAGTACTTC
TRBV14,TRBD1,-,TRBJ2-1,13,CASSHEQGNEQFF,TGTGCCAGCAGCCACGAACAGGGGAATGAGCAGTTCTTC
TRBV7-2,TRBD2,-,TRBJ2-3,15,CASSFSGIRTDTQYF,TGTGCCAGCAGCTTTAGCGGGATCCGCACAGATACGCAGTATTTT
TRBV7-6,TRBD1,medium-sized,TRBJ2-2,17,CASSLGAGGFGTGELFF,TGTGCCAGCAGCTTAGGAGCAGGGGGCTTTGGCACCGGGGAGCTGTTTTTT
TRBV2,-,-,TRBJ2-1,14,CASSPRHIGNEQFF,TGTGCCAGCAGTCCCAGACATATAGGGAATGAGCAGTTCTTC
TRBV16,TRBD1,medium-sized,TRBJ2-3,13,CASSADRGDTQYF,TGTGCCAGCAGCGCGGACAGGGGAGATACGCAGTATTTT
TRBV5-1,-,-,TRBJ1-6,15,CASSLVAGINSPLHF,TGCGCCAGCAGCTTGGTTGCAGGGATTAATTCACCCCTCCACTTT
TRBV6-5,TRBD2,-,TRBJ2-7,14,CASSEAGPPYEQYF,TGTGCCAGCAGCGAAGCGGGACCACCCTACGAGCAGTACTTC
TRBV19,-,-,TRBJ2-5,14,CASSIRTAQETQYF,TGTGCCAGTAGTATAAGGACAGCCCAAGAGACCCAGTACTTC
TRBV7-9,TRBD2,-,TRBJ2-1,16,CASSLGGTSGGNEQFF,TGTGCCAGCAGCTTAGGGGGAACTAGCGGGGGCAATGAGCAGTTCTTC
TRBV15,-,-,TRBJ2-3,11,CATSTGITQYF,TGTGCCACCAGCACCGGGATTACGCAGTATTTT
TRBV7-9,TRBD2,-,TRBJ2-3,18,CASSFLAGGFPSTDTQYF,TGTGCCAGCAGTTTCCTAGCGGGAGGTTTCCCTAGCACAGATACGCAGTATTTT
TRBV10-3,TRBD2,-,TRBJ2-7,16,CAISDARGRGSYEQYF,TGTGCCATCAGTGACGCTCGTGGGAGGGGCTCCTACGAGCAGTACTTC
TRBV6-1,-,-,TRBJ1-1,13,CASGVRADTEAFF,TGTGCCAGTGGTGTCAGGGCGGACACTGAAGCTTTCTTT
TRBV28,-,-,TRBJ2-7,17,CASSLPPSFLRGDEQYF,TGTGCCAGCAGTTTACCCCCTAGTTTCCTCAGGGGCGACGAGCAGTACTTC